Listed below are T cell receptor beta chains from one sample, sequenced in a study of CXCR3-negative and CXCR3-positive naive CD8 T cells. Reprocessing the 5' RACE reads, TCRdb reports a single entry for every CDR3 protein and omits DNA. The sample totals about 48,000 distinct CDR3 sequences; its top ten clones hold approximately 16%. Sample: memory CD8+ T cells from blood. These receptors were taken from a human donor in good health. Some clones in this sample may be carry-over from other donors' samples. CDR3s include the opening cysteine and the closing phenylalanine or tryptophan. Each record gives: V gene, J gene, clone size, CDR3 protein. Rows may omit the clone size; those that give it use once, few, many or a size class.

>TRBV6-6|TRBJ1-1|-
CASSPLDETGWDTEAFF
>TRBV6-2/TRBV6-3|TRBJ2-5|-
CASNPTGLVGETQYF
>TRBV27|TRBJ1-5|-
CASGTGGSNQPQHF
>TRBV27|TRBJ2-1|-
CASSDLLQLYNEQFF
>TRBV5-1|TRBJ2-7|-
CASRSDRVHEQYF
>TRBV6-2/TRBV6-3|TRBJ2-7|-
CASSYETHYEQYF
>TRBV9|TRBJ2-3|-
CASAVAGEGNEQYF
>TRBV6-6|TRBJ2-7|-
CASRPGVSYEQYF
>TRBV12-3/TRBV12-4|TRBJ2-3|-
CASSPGLAGPDTQYF
>TRBV7-2|TRBJ2-7|-
CASSLAEGYEQYF
>TRBV28|TRBJ2-7|-
CASSLWGQGAYEQYF
>TRBV29-1|TRBJ1-1|-
CSAQGARIHTEAFF
>TRBV5-1|TRBJ2-1|-
CASSPWEASEVNEQFF
>TRBV11-2|TRBJ2-3|-
CASSLVGRGTDTQYF
>TRBV29-1|TRBJ2-1|-
CSVYLSGAYNEQFF
>TRBV28|TRBJ2-1|-
CASSFVAALYNEQFF
>TRBV9|TRBJ1-6|-
CASSGSAAYSPLHF
>TRBV21-1|TRBJ2-7|-
CATPRGAGWSYEQYF
>TRBV20-1|TRBJ2-7|-
CSATPPLNRRTYEQYF
>TRBV7-8|TRBJ2-4|-
CASSLVETAGIQYF
>TRBV29-1|TRBJ1-1|-
CSVEQSTEAFF
>TRBV27|TRBJ2-7|-
CASSSEYEQYF
>TRBV6-5|TRBJ2-1|-
CASSMSGQSKQFF
>TRBV20-1|TRBJ2-3|-
CSACRLDFADTQYF
>TRBV29-1|TRBJ2-3|-
CSVDGQWPHTDTQYF
>TRBV12-3/TRBV12-4|TRBJ2-1|-
CASSKAGPYNEQFF
>TRBV12-3/TRBV12-4|TRBJ1-6|-
CASSLVLDRVNSPLHF
>TRBV20-1|TRBJ1-1|-
CSATTGAVTEAFF
>TRBV29-1|TRBJ1-2|-
CSVEALDYGYTF
>TRBV4-3|TRBJ2-3|-
CASSQDKTGPISYF
>TRBV12-3/TRBV12-4|TRBJ2-3|-
CASSFPIIDTQYF
>TRBV4-3|TRBJ2-1|-
CASSQEGGEAYNEQFF
>TRBV9|TRBJ2-1|-
CASSVARAGVYNEQFF
>TRBV7-6|TRBJ2-2|-
CASSLATDHTGELFF
>TRBV12-3/TRBV12-4|TRBJ1-6|-
CARSLASSSYNSPLHF
>TRBV11-3|TRBJ2-2|-
CASSLRGGTTGELFF
>TRBV7-8|TRBJ1-5|-
CASSLEDSSNQPQHF
>TRBV28|TRBJ2-7|-
CASSRDADQGEQYF
>TRBV11-2|TRBJ2-7|-
CASSPPGIFEQYF
>TRBV28|TRBJ2-3|-
CASSFSEPTDTQYF
>TRBV14|TRBJ2-7|-
CASSPVDSSYEQYF
>TRBV7-9|TRBJ2-3|-
CASTNDGTDTQYF
>TRBV20-1|TRBJ1-5|-
CSARGGQGDAQPQHF
>TRBV29-1|TRBJ2-7|-
CSVEAGNSYEQYF
>TRBV6-6|TRBJ2-7|-
CASSYSGRAYEQYF
>TRBV10-3|TRBJ2-1|-
CAIALGDEQFF
>TRBV28|TRBJ1-5|medium-sized
CASSLGVDEPQHF
>TRBV13|TRBJ1-1|-
CASSLGGQKGTEAFF
>TRBV6-2/TRBV6-3|TRBJ2-7|-
CASSVGTSGYEQYF
>TRBV6-2/TRBV6-3|TRBJ2-1|medium-sized
CASSYSSSYNEQFF
>TRBV6-5|TRBJ2-5|-
CASRDGGEQETQYF
>TRBV5-5|TRBJ2-1|-
CASSKGTSEFF
>TRBV5-6|TRBJ2-3|-
CASSQGLGVDTQYF
>TRBV29-1|TRBJ2-7|-
CSVEDEGKDYEQYF
>TRBV6-5|TRBJ1-2|-
CASSYSGGEGYTF